The clone carrying this T cell receptor (beta chain) occurred a few times. This sample is drawn from a study of T-cell reconstitution after alpha-beta-depleted transplantation in children. Trimming left V 4 bases short and J 4 bases short, with 11 bases between. CDR1 and CDR2 from the germline V gene are SGHDT and YYEEEE. The CDR3 has 13 amino acids. The library targeted TCRbeta and was prepared with unique molecular identifiers. One entry per CDR3 protein results from TCRdb running MiXCR on the PCR reads. The data hold about 200,000 distinct CDR3 sequences, with roughly 15% observed a single time. The sample here was PBMCs, mostly from graft donor cells, taken 360 days after TCRalphabeta/CD19-depleted stem cell transplant. The chain links TRBV5-6 to TRBJ2-5; D is unclear. The sequence came from a male patient between 2 and 10 years old who had a stem cell transplant for acute lymphoblastic leukemia, so the T cells may come from the graft donor. CDR3 in DNA: TGTGCCAGCAGCGTTAGTAGTACAGAGACCCAGTACTTC. Translating gives CASSVSSTETQYF.